The 21 T cell receptor beta chains below were found in one sample sequenced in a study of early T cells in non-severe SARS-CoV-2 infection. TCRdb ran MiXCR on the 5' RACE reads and lists one entry per CDR3 protein. The data hold fewer than 100,000 distinct CDR3 sequences, with 5% to 7% observed a single time. The sample taken for sequencing was whole blood. The receptors shown here come from an adult who was a healthcare worker with PCR-confirmed SARS-CoV-2 infection or an uninfected control (not recorded which).

The table lists this clonotype with a few counts. The chain uses TRBV5-6 and TRBJ2-7, with TRBD1 as a possible D gene (5 bases). Trimming cost V 0 bases and J 3 bases, with 13 bases left between them. Germline V gene data show CDR1 as SGHDT and CDR2 as YYEEEE. The CDR3 contains 15 residues. The CDR3: CASSLVGRAIYEQYF. The CDR3 region has the DNA TGTGCCAGCAGCTTGGTGGGCAGGGCTATCTACGAGCAGTACTTC. The full variable domain, rest sourced from reference TRBV5-6 and TRBJ2-7, is DAGVTQSPTHLIKTRGQQVTLRCSPKSGHDTVSWYQQALGQGPQFIFQYYEEEERQRGNFPDRFSGHQFPNYSSELNVNALLLGDSALYLCASSLVGRAIYEQYFGPGTRLTVT.

This sequence joins TRBV20-1 and TRBJ1-6, with 8 bases fitting TRBD1. V gave up 6 bases and J gave up 7 bases; unmatched junction bases: 8. CDR3 length: 14 amino acids. The germline V gene encodes CDR1 DFQATT and CDR2 SNEGSKA (reference sequence). Here the CDR3 DNA reads TGCAGTGCCATCCGACAGGGGAAGAATTCACCCCTCCACTTT. Translated, it gives CSAIRQGKNSPLHF.

The chain recombines TRBV5-1 with TRBJ2-5; perhaps TRBD2 as D (6 bases). The CDR3 sequence is 13 residues long. The V gene's germline CDR1 is SGHRS and CDR2 YFSETQ. Between the trimmed V and J ends, which lost 7 bases and 2 bases, there was a span of 12 bases. The CDR3 loop reads CASGGTGQETQYF. The CDR3 bases are TGCGCCAGCGGCGGGACTGGACAAGAGACCCAGTACTTC.

Many counts were recorded for this clonotype. The genes are TRBV3-1 and TRBJ2-5; no clear D. Between the trimmed V and J ends, which lost 2 bases and 1 base, there was a span of 5 bases. Germline V CDR1 and CDR2: LGHDT, YNNKEL (reference sequence). The CDR3 loop spans 13 amino acids. CDR3 in DNA: TGTGCCAGCAGCCAATACGGCCAAGAGACCCAGTACTTC. Protein sequence: CASSQYGQETQYF.

This clonotype occurred many times. The genes are TRBV7-2 and TRBJ1-6, with 8 bases matching TRBD1. The CDR3 is 17 amino acids. The germline gives CDR1 SGHTA, CDR2 FQGNSA. V gave up 2 bases and J gave up 5 bases; unmatched junction bases: 8. CDR3 coding DNA: TGTGCCAGCAGCTTAAGAGGACAGGGCGGAAATAATTCACCCCTCCACTTT. Translation gives CASSLRGQGGNNSPLHF.

This clonotype was observed many times. V is TRBV7-6 and J is TRBJ2-7; the D is unclear. The CDR3 runs 14 residues. Germline V gene data show CDR1 as SGHVS and CDR2 as FNYEAQ. Deletions cut 3 bases from V and 1 base from J, with 10 bases between. This CDR3 is CASSLERFSYEQYF. The CDR3, as DNA: TGTGCCAGCAGCTTGGAACGTTTTTCCTACGAGCAGTACTTC.

This clonotype was counted ten times or more. This chain links TRBV7-6 with TRBJ2-2, with 10 bases fitting TRBD1. The V gene end was trimmed by 5 bases and the J gene end by 2 bases; junction bases not matched to a gene: 11. The CDR3 length is 18 residues. Germline lookup yields CDR1 SGHVS and CDR2 FNYEAQ. Here the CDR3 DNA reads TGTGCCAGCAGCCTGCCTACCCGGGACAGGGGAAACACCGGGGAGCTGTTTTTT. It translates to CASSLPTRDRGNTGELFF. Drawing the rest from reference TRBV7-6 and TRBJ2-2, the complete variable domain is GAGVSQSPRYKVTKRGQDVALRCDPISGHVSLYWYRQALGQGPEFLTYFNYEAQQDKSGLPNDRFSAERPEGSISTLTIQRTEQRDSAMYRCASSLPTRDRGNTGELFFGEGSRLTVL.

The CDR3 is CASSITRLDTGELFF. Written as DNA, the CDR3 is TGTGCCAGCAGCATAACTAGACTTGACACCGGGGAGCTGTTTTTT. This rearrangement joins TRBV5-4 to TRBJ2-2; the D gene is possibly TRBD2 (5 bases). V dropped 4 bases and J dropped 3 bases, with 13 bases sitting between them. This CDR3 has 15 residues. CDR1 and CDR2 from the germline V gene are SGHNT and YYREEE (reference sequence).

There are a few counts of this clonotype. The gene calls are TRBV7-9 and TRBJ2-7, with D perhaps given as TRBD1 or TRBD2 (5 bases each). CDR3 length: 13 amino acids. Looked up from germline, CDR1 is SEHNR and CDR2 is FQNEAQ (reference sequence). Trimming took off 5 bases at V and 3 bases at J, with 11 bases between the two ends. CDR3 in DNA: TGTGCCAGCAGCCCCGGGACCGGCTACGAGCAGTACTTC. It translates to CASSPGTGYEQYF.

In its sample, this clonotype was seen many times. V gene TRBV29-1 combines with J gene TRBJ2-6; D gene unclear. V lost 3 bases, J lost 0 bases, and 6 bases lay in between. CDR3 size: 14 residues. Germline lookup yields CDR1 SQVTM and CDR2 ANQGSEA. The CDR3 spells CSVDSSSGANVLTF. The CDR3 nucleotides read TGCAGCGTTGACAGCAGCTCTGGGGCCAACGTCCTGACTTTC.

V gene TRBV5-1 combines with J gene TRBJ2-5, with TRBD2 matching over 12 bases. This CDR3 has 15 residues. Trimming removed 5 bases from V and 5 bases from J; junction bases left unmatched: 7. CDR1 is SGHRS, CDR2 YFSETQ, per germline. The CDR3 protein is CASSPLAGGRETQYF. The CDR3 DNA reads as TGCGCCAGCAGTCCGCTAGCGGGAGGGCGCGAGACCCAGTACTTC.

There are a few counts of this clonotype. The chain has TRBV2 and TRBJ2-4, with TRBD2 identical over 13 bases. The CDR3 covers 15 residues. The V gene end was trimmed by 6 bases and the J gene end by 7 bases; junction bases not matched to a gene: 6. The V gene's germline CDR1 is SNHLY and CDR2 FYNNEI. CDR3 nucleotide sequence: TGTGCCAGCAGGGTGGGACTAGCGGGACTCAACATTCAGTACTTC. It translates to CASRVGLAGLNIQYF.

There are many counts of this clonotype. The chain couples TRBV7-8 to TRBJ2-7; 8 bases are a match to TRBD1. There are 15 residues in the CDR3. Germline V gives CDR1 SGHVS, CDR2 FQNEAQ. The ends lost 6 bases at V and 2 bases at J; junction bases unmatched: 9. For the CDR3, the DNA is TGTGCCAGCAGTCTCTCGGGACAGGAGACCTACGAGCAGTACTTC. It encodes CASSLSGQETYEQYF.

Only a few counts were recorded for this clonotype. The chain uses TRBV7-2 and TRBJ2-1; TRBD2 aligns across 11 bases. CDR1 and CDR2 (germline): SGHTA, FQGNSA. This CDR3 has 15 residues. The trim removed 4 bases at V and 4 bases at J, leaving 3 bases unmatched. The CDR3 bases are TGTGCCAGCAGCTCAACTAGCGGGAGTTACAATGAGCAGTTCTTC. This encodes CASSSTSGSYNEQFF.

This clonotype appeared many times. The CDR3 DNA sequence: TGTGCCAGCAGCTTCGTCACCGCAGGGTTCTCTGGAAACACCATATATTTT. It encodes CASSFVTAGFSGNTIYF. The chain uses TRBV7-2 and TRBJ1-3, with D possibly matching TRBD1 (5 bases). The germline V gene encodes CDR1 SGHTA and CDR2 FQGNSA. Trimming left V 3 bases short and J 0 bases short, with 15 bases between. The CDR3 sequence is 17 residues long.

This clonotype was found many times. The V gene is TRBV20-1, the J gene TRBJ2-2, with TRBD1 identical over 9 bases. With 6 bases clipped from V and 4 bases from J, the junction kept 9 bases outside the gene matches. Germline loops: CDR1 DFQATT, CDR2 SNEGSKA (reference sequence). The CDR3 spans 15 residues. As DNA, the CDR3 is TGCAGTGCCCGCCCCGGGACAGGGACCACCGGGGAGCTGTTTTTT. It is translated as CSARPGTGTTGELFF.

This clonotype occurred many times. The chain couples TRBV20-1 to TRBJ2-5; D possibly matches TRBD1 or TRBD2 (5 bases each). This CDR3 comprises 14 residues. Deletions cut 3 bases from V and 1 base from J, with 12 bases between. CDR1 DFQATT and CDR2 SNEGSKA come from the germline V gene (reference sequence). The CDR3 region is CSARMGDRQETQYF. The DNA of the CDR3 is TGCAGTGCTAGGATGGGGGACCGCCAAGAGACCCAGTACTTC.

Many counts were recorded for this clonotype. This sequence joins TRBV11-3 and TRBJ2-3, with a possible D match to TRBD2 (5 bases). V lost 4 bases and J lost 5, with 13 bases in between. The germline CDR1 and CDR2 sequences are SGHNT and YENEEA. This CDR3 spans 14 amino acids. This CDR3 reads CASSSSSGLDTQYF. CDR3 DNA: TGTGCCAGCAGCTCCTCGTCGGGATTAGATACGCAGTATTTT.

This clonotype came up many times. J is TRBJ1-4 and V is TRBV5-1, with no clear D. V was pared by 1 base and J by 8 bases, with 12 bases between. CDR1 is SGHRS, CDR2 YFSETQ, per germline. This CDR3 is 14 amino acids long. The CDR3 sequence: CASSLRRPAEKLFF. The CDR3 DNA reads TGCGCCAGCAGCTTGAGACGCCCGGCCGAAAAACTGTTTTTT.

In its sample, this clonotype was seen a few times. The rearrangement uses TRBV29-1 and TRBJ2-4; the D gene is possibly TRBD2 (6 bases). Germline V gives CDR1 SQVTM, CDR2 ANQGSEA. Between the trimmed V and J ends, which lost 8 bases and 6 bases, there was a span of 17 bases. The CDR3 totals 13 residues. The CDR3 DNA follows: TGCAGCATCTTGCTGGAGGGTGGAAACATTCAGTACTTC. This gives the protein CSILLEGGNIQYF.

This clonotype has a count of ten or more. The junction differs from germline at one of its ends, possibly a read error. The gene calls are TRBV27 and TRBJ1-6; D unclear. The germline V gene encodes CDR1 MNHEY and CDR2 SMNVEV (reference sequence). The CDR3 is 13 amino acids. This CDR3 reads CASSFPQSTSLHF. In DNA form, the CDR3 reads TGTGCCAGCAGTTTCCCACAGAGTACGTCCCTCCATTTT.